This T cell receptor beta chain was sequenced in a study of T-cell reconstitution after alpha-beta-depleted transplantation in children (dated by TCRdb to the mid-2010s). Looking at the study overall: T-cell immune reconstitution after TCRalphabeta/CD19-depleted allogeneic hematopoietic cell transplantation in children was quantitatively tracked in the study by means of TCR repertoire profiling.

The library was produced with PCR. The listed sequencing device is Illumina HiSeq 2500. Molecular barcoding was employed in the preparation of TCR libraries, with unique molecular identifiers being used to normalize TCRbeta repertoire quantification. TCRdb reanalyzed the raw reads on its own, using fastp at Q25 for trimming and MiXCR for clone calling, and kept in-frame beta chains. When rows share a CDR3 protein, they turn into one entry using the most common DNA and genes. Present in this sample are 350,000 to 400,000 distinct CDR3 sequences, around 21% of which were seen just once. The ten top clones hold 3.8% of the sample. The cysteine opens and the phenylalanine closes a CDR3 of 15 amino acids. CDR3 DNA only is kept here, 45 bases in frame from base 1. Trimming accounts for 5 bases at V and 9 bases at J, while the number of junction bases matched to no gene is 9. The germline V gene gives CDR1 as SGHTA and CDR2 as FQGNSA.

In regard to this clonotype: Its specific antigen is unknown. There are no base qualities to consult, and no much larger clone falls within one base.

The sample consisted of PBMCs from the stem cell graft donor, taken from the stem cell graft. The sequence is built from TRBV7-2 and TRBJ1-6; 8 bases in between match TRBD1. The origin of this receptor is a human donor who donated a stem cell graft to a child with acute myeloid leukemia. The sequenced DNA: TGTGCCAGCAGCCTTATTACAGGGGGTGGTTCACCCCTCCACTTT. Protein translation: CASSLITGGGSPLHF.